Listed here are 11 T cell receptor beta chains from one sample, sequenced in a study of identical twins (dated by TCRdb to about 2016). The library was prepared using 5' RACE. For sequencing, an Illumina HiSeq 2000 was employed. TCRdb took the public reads, trimmed them with fastp at Q25, ran MiXCR for clone calling and kept in-frame beta chains. Rows matching on CDR3 protein sequence are summarized as one entry with the most common DNA and genes. Within this sample are 250,000 to 350,000 distinct CDR3 sequences, with approximately 8% of them counted one time only. The ten largest clonotypes hold approximately 2.1% of the sample. This sample was also put to use in a study of yellow fever vaccine responses in identical twins.

Sequencing was carried out using memory (CD45RO+) T cells sorted from blood. The cell subset or site label, as the study defines it: CD45RO+ enriched T cells. The receptors derive from a woman between 18 and 30 years old in good health.

The CDR3 nucleotides are TGTGCCAGCAGTAGAGCGGGAGGGCCGAGAATAGATACGCAGTATTTT. This sequence encodes CASSRAGGPRIDTQYF. The rearrangement joins TRBV5-5 to TRBJ2-3; 10 bases line up with TRBD2. This CDR3 spans 16 amino acids. J lost 5 bases, V lost 5 bases, and 11 bases had no gene match. Germline V gene data show CDR1 as SGHKS and CDR2 as YYEKEE (reference sequence).

This clonotype was seen a handful of times. The chain employs TRBV3-1 and TRBJ1-3; D call uncertain. Germline loops: CDR1 LGHDT, CDR2 YNNKEL (reference sequence). This CDR3 is 13 amino acids long. Trimming removed 6 bases from V and 4 bases from J, with 10 bases in between. CDR3 sequence reads: CASSHLWGNTIYF. Written as DNA, the CDR3 is TGTGCCAGCAGTCATCTCTGGGGAAACACCATATATTTT. Full variable domain (rest looked up from reference TRBV3-1 and TRBJ1-3): DTAVSQTPKYLVTQMGNDKSIKCEQNLGHDTMYWYKQDSKKFLKIMFSYNNKELIINETVPNRFSPKSPDKAHLNLHINSLELGDSAVYFCASSHLWGNTIYFGEGSWLTVV.

The V and J genes are TRBV28 and TRBJ1-2; 9 positions match TRBD1. V shed 6 bases and J 8 bases; nucleotides not matched to a gene: 7. Germline CDR1 is MDHEN and CDR2 is SYDVKM. The CDR3 extends over 13 amino acids. This CDR3 is CASRPGTGYGYTF. Here the CDR3 DNA reads TGTGCCAGCAGGCCCGGGACAGGGTACGGCTACACCTTC.

This clonotype was picked up many times. V usage is TRBV18 and J usage is TRBJ1-1; D might be TRBD1 (6 bases). The CDR3 loop spans 16 amino acids. Per germline, CDR1 KGHSH and CDR2 LQKENI. V shed 3 bases and J shed 6 bases, with 20 bases lying between them. CDR3 coding DNA: TGTGCCAGCTCACCTACTTGGGGGGGGGCTGAGGCTGAAGCTTTCTTT. It codes for CASSPTWGGAEAEAFF.

This rearrangement joins TRBV2 to TRBJ2-1, with TRBD1 matching 7 bases. J was trimmed by 4 bases and V by 6 bases; bases with no gene match: 6. Per the germline V gene, CDR1 is SNHLY and CDR2 is FYNNEI. This CDR3 is 14 amino acids long. As DNA, the CDR3 is TGTGCCAGCAGGAAGGGGGCATGGTACAATGAGCAGTTCTTC. It yields the protein CASRKGAWYNEQFF.

This clonotype has a handful of counts. The genes are TRBV7-2 and TRBJ2-3, with D unresolved. The CDR3 runs 12 residues. Germline V CDR1 and CDR2: SGHTA, FQGNSA. The germline V and J ends were trimmed by 2 bases and 9 bases, with 9 bases remaining between them. For the CDR3, the DNA is TGTGCCAGCAGCTTAACGAGCGCAACGCAGTATTTT. Protein product: CASSLTSATQYF.

This clonotype was seen only a few times. The chain couples TRBV19 to TRBJ1-2; unclear D gene. The CDR3 is 13 residues long. Germline values: CDR1 LNHDA, CDR2 SQIVND (reference sequence). The V end lost 3 bases, the J end lost 8 bases, and 13 bases lay between the germline ends. Written as DNA, the CDR3 is TGTGCCAGTAGTATCGGAAAACCGGGAGGCTACACCTTC. This sequence encodes CASSIGKPGGYTF.

The sample holds many counts of this clonotype. The chain combines TRBV15 with TRBJ2-5, with D hard to call. CDR1 and CDR2 from the germline V gene are LNHNV and YYDKDF (reference sequence). Trimming shortened V by 0 bases and J by 1 base, and 9 bases separated the two germline ends. The CDR3 extends over 15 amino acids. In DNA form, the CDR3 reads TGTGCCACCAGCAGAGAACCAGCGAGCCAAGAGACCCAGTACTTC. Residues: CATSREPASQETQYF.

This chain uses TRBV3-1 with TRBJ1-1; D is undetermined. The V end was cut by 2 bases, the J end by 4 bases, with 14 bases between. Germline CDR1 LGHDT, CDR2 YNNKEL (reference sequence). The CDR3 consists of 15 residues. CDR3 nucleotides: TGTGCCAGCAGCCAACGCCCCACGGCGGGCACTGAAGCTTTCTTT. Translated: CASSQRPTAGTEAFF.

The gene calls are TRBV6-1 and TRBJ2-7; 11 positions agree with TRBD1. Germline V gene sequence: CDR1 MNHNS, CDR2 SASEGT. J lost 7 bases, V lost 6 bases, and 11 bases had no gene match. The CDR3 spans 15 residues. In DNA form, the CDR3 reads TGTGCCAGCAGCAGTGTAGGACAGGGGGCGATAGAGCAGTACTTC. Amino acid sequence: CASSSVGQGAIEQYF.

The rearrangement links TRBV6-1 to TRBJ2-3; 8 nucleotides align to TRBD2. Per germline, CDR1 MNHNS and CDR2 SASEGT. The CDR3 is 15 residues long. Trimming took 8 bases from V and 5 from J; bases not matched to a gene: 12. In DNA form, the CDR3 reads TGTGCCAGCCGAAACCGCCGGGAGGGTGGAGATACGCAGTATTTT. Protein sequence: CASRNRREGGDTQYF.